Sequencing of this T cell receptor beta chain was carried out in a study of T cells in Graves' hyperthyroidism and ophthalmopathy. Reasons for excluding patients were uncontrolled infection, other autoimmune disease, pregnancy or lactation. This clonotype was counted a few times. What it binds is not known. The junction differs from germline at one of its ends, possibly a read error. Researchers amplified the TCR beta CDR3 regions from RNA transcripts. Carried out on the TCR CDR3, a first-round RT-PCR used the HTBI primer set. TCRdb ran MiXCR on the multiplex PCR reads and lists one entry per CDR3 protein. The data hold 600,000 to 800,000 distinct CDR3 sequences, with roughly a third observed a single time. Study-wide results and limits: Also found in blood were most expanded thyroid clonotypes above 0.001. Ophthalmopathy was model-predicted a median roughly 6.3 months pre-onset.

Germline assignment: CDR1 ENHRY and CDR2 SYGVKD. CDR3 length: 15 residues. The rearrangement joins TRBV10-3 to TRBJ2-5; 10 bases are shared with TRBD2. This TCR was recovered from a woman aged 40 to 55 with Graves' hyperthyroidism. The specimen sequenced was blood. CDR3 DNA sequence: TGTGCCAGCAGTGTCAGCGGGGGGGCAGTAGAGACCCAGTACTTC. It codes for CASSVSGGAVETQYF.